This T cell receptor (beta chain) was identified in a study of shared T cell receptors in the human thymus. The method was immunoSEQ multiplex PCR; TCRdb's version includes in-frame clones alone and lacks a portion of them. The table lists some 720,000 clones, roughly 90% of them singletons. CDR3 length: 20 residues. Trimming shortened V by 4 bases and J by 3 bases, and 27 bases separated the two germline ends. CDR1 and CDR2 (germline): LGHNA, YSLEER. This sample was shared with a second study, whose subject was human thymus T cells. This second report adds: Healthy Finnish infants having corrective surgery for congenital heart defects served as donors. Thymus specimens were resections from corrective heart surgery.

The TCR comes from a boy in the first two years of life with a congenital heart defect. The sequenced sample consisted of thymocytes. This chain links TRBV4-3 with TRBJ2-2, with D hard to call. The CDR3 loop is CASSLPHPNHSGEHTGELFF. The CDR3 region has the DNA TGCGCCAGCAGCCTCCCCCACCCAAACCACAGTGGCGAGCACACCGGGGAGCTGTTTTTT.